Described below is a single T cell receptor (beta chain) sequence and its context. This clone came up once. The antigen this receptor binds is unknown. No per-base quality is available; no much larger clone lies one base away. TCRbeta CDR3 regions were amplified from genomic DNA using the immunoSEQ Assay, a bias-controlled multiplex PCR. In the original analysis: The number of nucleated cells in each sample was estimated by amplification of reference gene primers within the assay. Sequence reads were collapsed and filtered to measure the absolute abundance of every unique TCRbeta CDR3 rearrangement. For each sample, productive Simpson clonality was calculated as the square root of Simpson's diversity index across productive rearrangements. The table was pulled from immuneACCESS by TCRdb, which kept in-frame rearrangements only. Such tables lose some clones; where checked, under half of the loss comes from unresolved V genes, and the rest has no known cause. The DNA gave D and trimming, while V, J and clone size come from that table. The sample table records around 250,000 clones; under 85% of these occur just once. The top ten clones comprise roughly 2% of the sample.

This record belongs to a study of blood T cell repertoires in COVID-19 (dated by TCRdb to between 2020 and 2021). Broadly, across the study: Samples from collaborators originated in the United States, Italy and Spain and spanned both the acute and convalescent phases of COVID-19. The prospective study material was composed of cDNA or gDNA derived from T cells, B-cell-depleted T cells, or PBMCs. Subjects who had been exposed to COVID-19, were actively infected with it, or had recovered from it provided the deeply sampled blood TCRbeta repertoires that made up the dataset. The repertoires were made available in a free public database intended to serve as a resource for research on the immune response to SARS-CoV-2. Samples were obtained from the ongoing ImmuneRACE study (first 160 participants) and from roughly 1,300 subjects provided by 6 global collaborators. Sample metadata almost always included a de-identified subject ID, COVID-19 status, age in years and sex. HLA class I and class II types, where available, came from metadata supplied by the sample provider rather than from assay-based typing.

Samples from volunteer blood donors who had recovered from COVID-19 were contributed by a second Seattle source. The collaborating institutions used their own protocols to collect whole blood in K2EDTA tubes. For TCRbeta analysis, collaborator samples were shipped as frozen whole blood, as isolated PBMCs, or as DNA extracted from either sample type. The V end loses 6 bases and the J end loses 0 bases, and a stretch of 12 bases separates them. Counted from cysteine to phenylalanine, this CDR3 has 15 amino acids. Only the CDR3 portion is preserved as DNA: 45 bases, with reading frame beginning at the first base. CDR1 and CDR2 are read off the germline V gene as MNHEY and SVGAGI. The study at large found these results: How much clinical and demographic metadata was included differed by source and by participant, and the metadata was provided uncurated.

The chain joins TRBV6-5 to TRBJ1-3; there is no confident call for the D gene. This clonotype originated in a man younger than 40 who had recovered from COVID-19. The sequencing input was peripheral blood. The CDR3 in this case is CASSYSPYSGNTIYF. The DNA is as follows: TGTGCCAGCAGCTATAGTCCTTACTCTGGAAACACCATATATTTT.